This T cell receptor beta chain was observed in a study of identical twins. Germline V CDR1 and CDR2: SEHNR, FQNEAQ (reference sequence). The CDR3 length is 18 residues. Trimming removed 5 bases from V and 7 bases from J; junction bases left unmatched: 21. TCRdb re-called the 5' RACE reads with MiXCR, one entry per CDR3 protein. The sample holds approximately 94,000 distinct CDR3 sequences, about 6% seen once. The TCR comes from a woman aged 45-65 years in good health. The rearrangement links TRBV7-9 to TRBJ2-7; 9 bases are a match to TRBD2. Sequenced: memory T cells sorted from blood. The CDR3 coding sequence is TGTGCCAGCAGCCGACCGCCCAGGGGGGGTAGCGGGGGCACGGAGCAGTACTTC. Translating gives CASSRPPRGGSGGTEQYF.